The T cell receptor (beta chain) described here comes from a study of blood T cell repertoires in COVID-19. In its sample, this clone was seen a few times. Living in 20 to 30 US areas, the participants were between 18 and 89 years of age. Cohorts were assigned according to the clinical history that participants reported. The CDR3 is 16 amino acids. Germline loops: CDR1 LNHDA, CDR2 SQIVND (reference sequence). J lost 3 bases, V lost 3 bases, and 6 bases had no gene match. Per the authors' pipeline: Amplification of reference gene primers provided the estimated nucleated cell counts. Clones were sequenced by immunoSEQ multiplex PCR, and TCRdb holds only the in-frame ones, with some missing. That table is the source of V, J and clone size, and D and trimming were worked out from the DNA. The table records almost 400,000 clones, approximately 88% of them present only once.

The sequence was obtained from a young woman with acute COVID-19. The source material was PBMCs or T cells enriched from blood (not recorded which). This chain connects TRBV19 to TRBJ2-2; 8 bases fit TRBD1. Here the CDR3 DNA reads TGTGCCAGTAGTATCGGAGAACAGGGGGACACCGGGGAGCTGTTTTTT. This encodes CASSIGEQGDTGELFF. Complete variable domain (other parts from reference TRBV19 and TRBJ2-2): DGGITQSPKYLFRKEGQNVTLSCEQNLNHDAMYWYRQDPGQGLRLIYYSQIVNDFQKGDIAEGYSVSREKKESFPLTVTSAQKNPTAFYLCASSIGEQGDTGELFFGEGSRLTVL.